A single sample is the source of the 3 T cell receptor beta chains below, sequenced in a study of shared clonotypes between healthy human individuals. Only in-frame clones appear in the TCRdb table, and some are missing; sequencing was by immunoSEQ multiplex PCR. The data show a few hundred thousand clones, about 97% seen once. The sequencing input was memory CD8+ T cells sorted from blood. Sample subset: CD45RO+ cells pooled with CCR7-negative TemRA cells. The receptors originated from a man younger than 45 in good health.

This rearrangement joins TRBV2 to TRBJ1-1; D not certain. The V gene lost 3 bases and the J gene lost 1 base, with 3 bases spanning the gap. The germline V gene has CDR1 SNHLY and CDR2 FYNNEI. The CDR3 length is 12 residues. The CDR3 loop is CASSDTNTEAFF. The CDR3 DNA follows: TGTGCCAGCAGTGATACGAACACTGAAGCTTTCTTT.

This chain uses TRBV5-1 with TRBJ2-5; the D gene is possibly TRBD1 (5 bases). The CDR3 covers 13 residues. Per germline, CDR1 SGHRS and CDR2 YFSETQ. Trimming removed 1 base from V and 5 bases from J, with 9 bases in between. The DNA of the CDR3 is TGCGCCAGCAGCTTGCCTAACAGGGAGACCCAGTACTTC. Protein product: CASSLPNRETQYF.

The chain links TRBV19 to TRBJ2-2, with a weak D call TRBD2 (5 bases). The germline V gene has CDR1 LNHDA and CDR2 SQIVND (reference sequence). This CDR3 is 12 amino acids long. Trimming left V 7 bases short and J 7 bases short, with 10 bases between. The CDR3 region has the DNA TGTGCCAGTATAAGTCGGGGCGGGGAGCTGTTTTTT. It is translated as CASISRGGELFF. Variable domain in full (rest from reference TRBV19 and TRBJ2-2): DGGITQSPKYLFRKEGQNVTLSCEQNLNHDAMYWYRQDPGQGLRLIYYSQIVNDFQKGDIAEGYSVSREKKESFPLTVTSAQKNPTAFYLCASISRGGELFFGEGSRLTVL.